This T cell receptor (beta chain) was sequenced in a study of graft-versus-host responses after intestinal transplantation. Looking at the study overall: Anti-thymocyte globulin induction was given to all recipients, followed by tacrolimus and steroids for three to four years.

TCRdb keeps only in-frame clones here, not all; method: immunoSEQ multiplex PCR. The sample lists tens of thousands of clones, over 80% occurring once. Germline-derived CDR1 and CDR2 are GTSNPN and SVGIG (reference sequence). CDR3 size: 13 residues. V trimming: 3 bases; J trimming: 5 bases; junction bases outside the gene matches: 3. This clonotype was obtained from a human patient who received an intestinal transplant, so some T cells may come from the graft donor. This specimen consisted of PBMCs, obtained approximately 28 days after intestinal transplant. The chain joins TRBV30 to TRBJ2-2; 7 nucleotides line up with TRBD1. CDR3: CAWRATGTGELFF. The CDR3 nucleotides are TGTGCCTGGAGGGCGACAGGGACCGGGGAGCTGTTTTTT. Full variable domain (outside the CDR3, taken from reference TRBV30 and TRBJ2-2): SQTIHQWPATLVQPVGSPLSLECTVEGTSNPNLYWYRQAAGRGLQLLFYSVGIGQISSEVPQNLSASRPQDRQFILSSKKLLLSDSGFYLCAWRATGTGELFFGEGSRLTVL.